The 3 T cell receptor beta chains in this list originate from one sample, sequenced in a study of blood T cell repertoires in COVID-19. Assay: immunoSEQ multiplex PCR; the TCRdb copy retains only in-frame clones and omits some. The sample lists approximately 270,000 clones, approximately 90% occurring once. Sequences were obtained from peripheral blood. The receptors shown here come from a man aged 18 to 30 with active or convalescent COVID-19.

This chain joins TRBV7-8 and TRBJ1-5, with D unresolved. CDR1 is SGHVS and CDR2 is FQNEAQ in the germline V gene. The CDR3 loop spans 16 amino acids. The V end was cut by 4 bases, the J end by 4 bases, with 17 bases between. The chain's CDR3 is CASSYKAGNDNQPQHF. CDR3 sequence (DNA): TGTGCCAGCAGCTACAAGGCAGGAAACGATAATCAGCCCCAGCATTTT.

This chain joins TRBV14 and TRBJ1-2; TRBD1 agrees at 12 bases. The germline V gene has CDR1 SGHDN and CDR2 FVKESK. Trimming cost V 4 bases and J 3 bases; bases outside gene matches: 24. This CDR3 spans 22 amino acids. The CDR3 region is CASSPQGVLGDRGHGPHYGYTF. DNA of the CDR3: TGTGCCAGCAGCCCCCAAGGTGTTCTCGGGGACAGGGGGCACGGACCCCACTATGGCTACACCTTC.

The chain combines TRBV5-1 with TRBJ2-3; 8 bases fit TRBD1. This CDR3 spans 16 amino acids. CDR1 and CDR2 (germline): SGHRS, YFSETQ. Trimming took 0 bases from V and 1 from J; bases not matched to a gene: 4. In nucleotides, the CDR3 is TGCGCCAGCAGCTTGGTTGGGACAGGTGGCACAGATACGCAGTATTTT. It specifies CASSLVGTGGTDTQYF.